A single sample is the source of the 5 T cell receptor beta chains below, sequenced in a study of OX40 agonist ivuxolimab in advanced cancers. TCRdb keeps only in-frame clones here, not all; method: immunoSEQ multiplex PCR. Of over 35,000 clones listed, about 70% are singletons. The material was CD4+ or CD8+ T cells sorted from blood, obtained in a trial of the OX40 agonist ivuxolimab. Receptors originate from an adult with an advanced solid tumor such as melanoma, head and neck, liver or kidney cancer.

This clone was seen just once. The chain uses TRBV6-1 and TRBJ1-1, with D perhaps TRBD1 (5 bases). The CDR3 runs 12 residues. The ends were cut back, 4 bases at V and 5 bases at J, with 8 bases in the middle. Germline CDR1 and CDR2: MNHNS and SASEGT. CDR3 coding DNA: TGTGCCAGCAGTGTTTGGGGGACTGAAGCTTTCTTT. Its protein product is CASSVWGTEAFF.

The chain employs TRBV2 and TRBJ1-1; no firm D call. Trimming left V 1 base short and J 9 bases short, with 12 bases between. The CDR3 covers 13 residues. Germline lookup yields CDR1 SNHLY and CDR2 FYNNEI. CDR3: CASSEGDRTKAFF. The CDR3 DNA sequence: TGTGCCAGCAGTGAAGGCGACCGAACAAAAGCTTTCTTT.

By share, this clone ranks as medium-sized. The chain links TRBV7-8 to TRBJ2-7; D is undetermined. CDR1 is SGHVS, CDR2 FQNEAQ, per germline. The CDR3 runs to 13 residues. V lost 3 bases, J lost 3 bases, and 9 bases lay in between. The CDR3 sequence is CASSFSEIYEQYV. The CDR3 region has the DNA TGTGCCAGCAGCTTTTCGGAGATCTACGAGCAGTACGTC.

J is TRBJ2-7 and V is TRBV28, with 11 bases matching TRBD2. The CDR3 contains 17 residues. Germline-derived CDR1 and CDR2 are MDHEN and SYDVKM. Germline trimming cut 4 bases from V and 5 bases from J; bases unmatched to any gene: 13. The CDR3 spells CASSSIAGGGSFDEQYF. The CDR3 bases are TGTGCCAGCAGTTCAATAGCGGGAGGGGGGTCTTTCGACGAGCAGTACTTC.

The chain couples TRBV9 to TRBJ2-5; no definite D call. Matching the DNA end better, TRBJ2-7 makes the J call doubtful. Germline V gene sequence: CDR1 SGDLS, CDR2 YYNGEE. The CDR3 consists of 14 residues. CDR3 region: CASSPQTSSYEQYF. CDR3 nucleotide sequence: TGTGCCAGCAGCCCCCAGACAAGCTCCTACGAGCAGTACTTC.